Sequencing of this T cell receptor (beta chain) was carried out in a study of cytomegalovirus exposure and HLA in healthy donors. Regarding the study as a whole: Later analysis associated a missense DCLRE1C variant with TCR beta V- and J-gene trimming. HLA alleles showed associations with some 15,000 TCR beta sequences in a later analysis, at a 0.05 false discovery rate.

This clone was seen a handful of times. Its cognate antigen is unknown. V was pared by 1 base and J by 6 bases, with 12 bases between. This CDR3 is 15 amino acids long. From germline, CDR1 is SGHVS and CDR2 FNYEAQ. Amplification used 60 Vbeta primers and 13 Jbeta primers. Libraries were prepared by immunoSEQ multiplex PCR; TCRdb keeps only in-frame clonotypes and omits some of them. Altogether approximately 150,000 clones are present, approximately 88% being singletons, with the ten largest covering under 0.95%. Source material: PBMCs. This chain joins TRBV7-6 and TRBJ1-4, with a weak D call TRBD1 (6 bases). This clonotype was sampled from a woman in her 30s in good health and CMV-seronegative. The CDR3 loop reads CASSLEQGSDEKLFF. Here the CDR3 DNA reads TGTGCCAGCAGCTTAGAACAGGGATCGGATGAAAAACTGTTTTTT.